The 2 T cell receptor beta chains in this list originate from one sample, sequenced in a study of cytomegalovirus exposure and HLA in healthy donors. PCR used 60 Vbeta primers and 13 Jbeta primers. Assay: immunoSEQ multiplex PCR; the TCRdb copy retains only in-frame clones and omits some. The table shows hundreds of thousands of clones, with about 80% occurring only once. The sample consisted of PBMCs. Receptors originate from a woman aged 40 to 50 in good health and CMV-seronegative.

The V call is TRBV7-2, the J call TRBJ1-3; 7 positions match TRBD1. V lost 1 base, J lost 0 bases, and 0 bases stayed unmatched. Germline V gene lookup returns CDR1 SGHTA and CDR2 FQGNSA. The CDR3 loop spans 15 amino acids. The CDR3 region has the DNA TGTGCCAGCAGCTTAGGGGACAGCTCTGGAAACACCATATATTTT. Translated: CASSLGDSSGNTIYF. The full variable domain, in which reference TRBV7-2 and TRBJ1-3 provide the parts outside the CDR3, is GAGVSQSPSNKVTEKGKDVELRCDPISGHTALYWYRQSLGQGLEFLIYFQGNSAPDKSGLPSDRFSAERTGGSVSTLTIQRTQQEDSAVYLCASSLGDSSGNTIYFGEGSWLTVV.

The rearrangement joins TRBV7-8 to TRBJ2-2; no clear D. The germline CDR1 and CDR2 sequences are SGHVS and FQNEAQ. Trimming removed 4 bases at V and 5 bases at J, with 5 bases between. CDR3 size: 12 residues. CDR3 nucleotides: TGTGCCAGCAGCTCCCTTACCGGGGAGCTGTTTTTT. Translation gives CASSSLTGELFF.